This T cell receptor beta chain was found in a study of CD8+CD57+ T cells in acquired aplastic anemia. Germline V gene data show CDR1 as MGHDK and CDR2 as SYGVNS. This CDR3 has 17 amino acids. Those patients picked for sequencing had displayed CD8+CD57+ cell expansion on flow cytometry. Profiling that covered TCR beta VDJ and CDR3 relied on genomic DNA as its template. MiXCR was run by TCRdb on the reads, yielding one entry per CDR3 protein. The data show approximately 470,000 distinct CDR3 sequences, with under 40% seen just once and 0.82% held by the top ten. About this clonotype itself: A much larger clone differs from this one at a single base, so this may be a read error.

Input material: sorted CD4+, CD8+, or CD8+CD57+ T cells (not recorded which) from PBMCs. V is TRBV25-1 and J is TRBJ2-7; weak D call: TRBD1 (6 bases). This sequence was found in a human donor with aplastic anemia. CDR3 residues: CAGSEKQGALLRYEQYF. DNA for the CDR3: TGTGCCGGCAGTGAAAAACAGGGAGCCCTACTAAGGTACGAGCAGTACTTC.